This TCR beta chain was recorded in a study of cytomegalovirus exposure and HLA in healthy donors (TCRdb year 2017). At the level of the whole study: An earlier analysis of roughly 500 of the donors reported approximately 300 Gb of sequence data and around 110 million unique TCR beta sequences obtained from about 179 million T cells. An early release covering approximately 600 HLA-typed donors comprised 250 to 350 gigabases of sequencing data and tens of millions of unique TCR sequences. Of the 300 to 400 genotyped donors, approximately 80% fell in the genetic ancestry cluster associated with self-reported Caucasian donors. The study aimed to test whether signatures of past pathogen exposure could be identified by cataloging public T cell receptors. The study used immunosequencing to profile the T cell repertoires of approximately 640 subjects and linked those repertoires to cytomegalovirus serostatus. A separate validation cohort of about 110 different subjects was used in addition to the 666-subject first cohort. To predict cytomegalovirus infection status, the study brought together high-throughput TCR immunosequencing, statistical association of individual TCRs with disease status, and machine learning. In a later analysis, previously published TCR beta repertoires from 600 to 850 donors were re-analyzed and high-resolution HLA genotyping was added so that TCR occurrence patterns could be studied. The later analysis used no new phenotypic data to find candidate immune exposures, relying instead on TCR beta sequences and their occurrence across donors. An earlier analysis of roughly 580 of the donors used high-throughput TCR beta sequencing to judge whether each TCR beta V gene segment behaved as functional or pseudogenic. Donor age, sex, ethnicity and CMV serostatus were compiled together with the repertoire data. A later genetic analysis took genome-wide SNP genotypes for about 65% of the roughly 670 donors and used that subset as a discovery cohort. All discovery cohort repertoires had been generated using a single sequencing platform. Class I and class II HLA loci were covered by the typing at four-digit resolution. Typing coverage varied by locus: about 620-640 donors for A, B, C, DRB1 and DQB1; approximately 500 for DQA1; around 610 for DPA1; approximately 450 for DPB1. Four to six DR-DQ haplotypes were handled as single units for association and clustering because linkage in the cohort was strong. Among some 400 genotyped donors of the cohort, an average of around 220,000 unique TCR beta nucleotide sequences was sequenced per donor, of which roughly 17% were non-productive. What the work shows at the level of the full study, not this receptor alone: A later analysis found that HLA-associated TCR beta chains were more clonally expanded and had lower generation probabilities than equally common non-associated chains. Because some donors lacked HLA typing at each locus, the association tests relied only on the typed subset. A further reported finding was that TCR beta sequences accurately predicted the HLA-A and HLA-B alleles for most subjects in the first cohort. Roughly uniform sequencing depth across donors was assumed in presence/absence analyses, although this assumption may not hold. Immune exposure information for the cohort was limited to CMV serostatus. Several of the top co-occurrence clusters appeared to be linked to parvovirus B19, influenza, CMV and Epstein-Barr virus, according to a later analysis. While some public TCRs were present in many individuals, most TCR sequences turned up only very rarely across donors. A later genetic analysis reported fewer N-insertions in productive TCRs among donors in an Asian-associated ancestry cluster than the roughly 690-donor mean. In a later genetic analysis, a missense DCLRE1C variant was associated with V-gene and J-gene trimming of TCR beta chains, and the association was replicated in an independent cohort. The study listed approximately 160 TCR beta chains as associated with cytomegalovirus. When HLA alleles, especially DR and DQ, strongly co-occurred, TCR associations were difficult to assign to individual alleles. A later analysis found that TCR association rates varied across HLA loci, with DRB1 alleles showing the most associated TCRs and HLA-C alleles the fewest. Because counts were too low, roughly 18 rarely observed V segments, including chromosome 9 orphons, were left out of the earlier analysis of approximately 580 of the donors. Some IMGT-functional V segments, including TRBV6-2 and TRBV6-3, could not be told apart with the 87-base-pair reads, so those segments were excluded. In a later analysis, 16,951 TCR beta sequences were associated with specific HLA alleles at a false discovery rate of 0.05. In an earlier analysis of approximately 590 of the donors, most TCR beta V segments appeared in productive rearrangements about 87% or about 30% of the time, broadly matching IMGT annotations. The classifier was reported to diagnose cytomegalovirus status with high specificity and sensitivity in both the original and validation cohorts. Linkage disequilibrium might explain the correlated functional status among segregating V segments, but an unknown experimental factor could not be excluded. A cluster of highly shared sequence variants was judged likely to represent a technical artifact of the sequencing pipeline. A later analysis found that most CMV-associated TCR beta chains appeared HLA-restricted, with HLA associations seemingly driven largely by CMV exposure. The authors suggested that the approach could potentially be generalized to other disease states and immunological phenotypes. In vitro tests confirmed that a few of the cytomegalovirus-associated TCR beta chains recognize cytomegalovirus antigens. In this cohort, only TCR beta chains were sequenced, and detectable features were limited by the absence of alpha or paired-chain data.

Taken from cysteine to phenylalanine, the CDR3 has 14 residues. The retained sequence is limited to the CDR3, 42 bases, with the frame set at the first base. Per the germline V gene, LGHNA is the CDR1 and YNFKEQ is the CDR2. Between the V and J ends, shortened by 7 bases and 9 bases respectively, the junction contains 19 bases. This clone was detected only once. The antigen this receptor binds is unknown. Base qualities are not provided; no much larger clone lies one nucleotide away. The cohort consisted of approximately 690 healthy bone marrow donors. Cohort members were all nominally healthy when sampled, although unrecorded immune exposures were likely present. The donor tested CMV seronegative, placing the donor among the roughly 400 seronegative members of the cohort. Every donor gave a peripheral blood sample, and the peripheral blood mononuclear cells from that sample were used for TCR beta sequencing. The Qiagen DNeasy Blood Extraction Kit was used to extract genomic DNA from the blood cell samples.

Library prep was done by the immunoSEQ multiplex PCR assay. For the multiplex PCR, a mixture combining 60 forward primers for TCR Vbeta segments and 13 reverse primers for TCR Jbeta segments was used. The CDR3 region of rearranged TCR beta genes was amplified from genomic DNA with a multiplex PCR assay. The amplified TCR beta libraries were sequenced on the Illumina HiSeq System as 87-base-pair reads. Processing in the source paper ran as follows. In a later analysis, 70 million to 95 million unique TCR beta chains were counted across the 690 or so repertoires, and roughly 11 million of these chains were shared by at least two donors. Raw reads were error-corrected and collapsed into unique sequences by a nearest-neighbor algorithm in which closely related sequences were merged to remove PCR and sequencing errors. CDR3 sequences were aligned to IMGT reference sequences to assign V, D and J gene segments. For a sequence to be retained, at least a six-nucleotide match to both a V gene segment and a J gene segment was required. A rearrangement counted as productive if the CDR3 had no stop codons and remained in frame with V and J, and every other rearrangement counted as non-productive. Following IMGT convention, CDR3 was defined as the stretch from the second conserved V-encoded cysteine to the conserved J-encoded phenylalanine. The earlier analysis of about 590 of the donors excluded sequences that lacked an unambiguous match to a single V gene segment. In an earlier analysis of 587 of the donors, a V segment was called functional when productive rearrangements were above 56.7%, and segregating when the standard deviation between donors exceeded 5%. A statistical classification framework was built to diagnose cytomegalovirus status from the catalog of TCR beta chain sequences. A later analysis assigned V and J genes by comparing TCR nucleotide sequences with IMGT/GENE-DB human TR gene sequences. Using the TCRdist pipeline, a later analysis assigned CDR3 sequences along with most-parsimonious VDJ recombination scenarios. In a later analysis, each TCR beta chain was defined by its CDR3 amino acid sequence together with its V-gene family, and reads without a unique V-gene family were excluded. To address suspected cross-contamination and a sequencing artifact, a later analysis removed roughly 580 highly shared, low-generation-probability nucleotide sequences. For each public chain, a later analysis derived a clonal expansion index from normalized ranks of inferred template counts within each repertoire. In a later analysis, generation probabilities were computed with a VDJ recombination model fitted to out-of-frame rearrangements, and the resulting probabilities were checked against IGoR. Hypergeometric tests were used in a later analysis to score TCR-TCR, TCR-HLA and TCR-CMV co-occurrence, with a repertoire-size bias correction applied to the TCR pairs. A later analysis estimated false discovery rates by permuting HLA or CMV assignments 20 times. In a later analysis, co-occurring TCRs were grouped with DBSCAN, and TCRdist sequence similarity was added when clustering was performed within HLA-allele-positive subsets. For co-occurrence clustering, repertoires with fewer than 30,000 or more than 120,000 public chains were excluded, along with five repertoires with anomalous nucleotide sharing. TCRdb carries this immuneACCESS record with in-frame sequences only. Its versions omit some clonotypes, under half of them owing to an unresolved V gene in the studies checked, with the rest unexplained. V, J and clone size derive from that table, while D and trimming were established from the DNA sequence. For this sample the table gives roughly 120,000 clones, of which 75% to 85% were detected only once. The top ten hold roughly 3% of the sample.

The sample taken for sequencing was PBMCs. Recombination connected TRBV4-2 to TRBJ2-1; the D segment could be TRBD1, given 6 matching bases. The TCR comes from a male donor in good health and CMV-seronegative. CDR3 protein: CASTQGSLGGEQFF. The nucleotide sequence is TGTGCCAGCACCCAGGGGAGTCTAGGAGGTGAGCAGTTCTTC.